This TCR beta chain derives from a study of vaccination and CD4 T cells after COVID-19. At the level of the study: Four females and six males made up the convalescents, with two Hispanic. Median draw time for post-COVID samples was roughly 100 days post-diagnosis (range 35 to 161). Median time from second vaccine dose to sampling was just over 70 days (14 to 241).

As to time point: late sampling 161 to 241 days after vaccination in a few convalescent patients. MiXCR, run by TCRdb on the PCR reads, gives a single entry per CDR3 protein. The profile shows around 31,000 distinct CDR3 sequences, more than 40% of them singletons. V dropped 8 bases and J dropped 4 bases, with 8 bases sitting between them. The CDR3 length is 11 residues. CDR1 ENHRY and CDR2 SYGVKD come from the germline V gene. Sequenced here: CD4+ T cells from blood, sampled about 7 months after SARS-CoV-2 vaccination. The V and J genes are TRBV10-3 and TRBJ1-2, with unresolved D. The receptor's source is a human donor who had recovered from COVID-19. CDR3 nucleotide sequence: TGTGCCATCTGGACTTCCTATGGCTACACCTTC. This codes for CAIWTSYGYTF.